The 5 T cell receptor beta chains below were found in one sample sequenced in a study of T cell repertoires in cytomegalovirus infection. Via MiXCR, TCRdb re-called the reads, giving one row per CDR3 protein. The sample holds some 590,000 distinct CDR3 sequences, around 40% seen once. Their target antigens are unknown. The material sequenced was cultured PBMCs, taken from culture after CMV antigen stimulation. The receptors derive from a human donor in good health (CMV status not recorded). Some clones in this sample may be carry-over from other donors' samples.

A word on this clonotype: A much larger clonotype is one base distant, so this may be a read error. V gene TRBV5-6 combines with J gene TRBJ2-5; a weak D match, TRBD2 (6 bases). The CDR3 has 14 amino acids. Trimming shortened V by 4 bases and J by 1 base, and 11 bases separated the two germline ends. From germline, CDR1 is SGHDT and CDR2 YYEEEE. The CDR3 sequence: CASSRPSVQETQYF. The CDR3 DNA is TGTGCCAGCAGCCGGCCTAGCGTCCAAGAGACCCAGTACTTC.

V gene TRBV2 combines with J gene TRBJ2-1; 13 bases line up with TRBD2. The CDR3 contains 16 residues. V lost 0 bases, J lost 6 bases, and 2 bases stayed unmatched. Germline-derived CDR1 and CDR2 are SNHLY and FYNNEI. CDR3 DNA sequence: TGTGCCAGCAGTGAAGCTCGACTAGCGGGGGGCAATGAGCAGTTCTTC. Protein: CASSEARLAGGNEQFF.

The chain uses TRBV4-1 and TRBJ2-5, with 10 nucleotides matching TRBD2. The CDR3 sequence is 18 residues long. The junction had 12 bases not matched to a gene; V was cut back by 1 base and J by 4 bases. Looked up from germline, CDR1 is MGHRA and CDR2 is YSYEKL. The CDR3 loop reads CASSQGGSGGPSGETQYF. The DNA of the CDR3 is TGCGCCAGCAGCCAAGGAGGTAGCGGGGGGCCGTCCGGAGAGACCCAGTACTTC.

This clonotype came up a few times. The chain carries TRBV10-3 and TRBJ2-1; D is uncertain. The CDR3 covers 13 residues. V dropped 6 bases and J dropped 8 bases, with 14 bases sitting between them. Germline V gene sequence: CDR1 ENHRY, CDR2 SYGVKD. DNA of the CDR3: TGTGCCATCAGAACCTACGAGAACCATGAGCAGTTCTTC. It translates to CAIRTYENHEQFF.

This chain links TRBV5-1 with TRBJ1-1, with D perhaps matching TRBD1 (6 bases). V lost 5 bases to trimming and J lost 3 bases, with 11 bases between them. The CDR3 runs 13 residues. CDR1 and CDR2 (germline): SGHRS, YFSETQ. The DNA for the CDR3 is TGCGCCAGCAGGACAGGTCCGGACACTGAAGCTTTCTTT. It translates to CASRTGPDTEAFF.